Below, 28 T cell receptor beta chains from the same sample are listed, as sequenced in a study of T cell responses to AZD1222 COVID-19 vaccine. The repertoire was sequenced with immunoSEQ multiplex PCR; TCRdb's copy has only in-frame clones and lacks some. Of fewer than 110,000 clones listed, approximately 90% are singletons. The source material was peripheral blood, sampled 28 days after the second AZD1222 dose. The receptors were gathered from an adult who received the AZD1222 COVID-19 vaccine.

The rearrangement joins TRBV18 to TRBJ1-5; TRBD1 aligns across 8 bases. Germline V gives CDR1 KGHSH, CDR2 LQKENI. This CDR3 comprises 14 residues. Trimming took 2 bases from V and 11 from J; bases not matched to a gene: 8. The CDR3 loop is CASSPSGGGEAQHF. In nucleotides, the CDR3 is TGTGCCAGCTCACCATCAGGGGGCGGGGAGGCCCAGCATTTT.

V gene TRBV29-1 combines with J gene TRBJ2-7; 7 bases fit TRBD1. Germline V gene sequence: CDR1 SQVTM, CDR2 ANQGSEA. There are 12 residues in the CDR3. V was pared by 4 bases and J by 4 bases, with 4 bases of the junction left unmatched. The CDR3 is CSVGQGVYEQYF. In DNA form, the CDR3 reads TGCAGCGTTGGACAGGGTGTTTACGAGCAGTACTTC.

The rearrangement links TRBV6-5 to TRBJ1-5, with a tentative D call TRBD1 (5 bases). Germline V gene lookup returns CDR1 MNHEY and CDR2 SVGAGI. V gave up 2 bases and J gave up 4 bases, with 12 bases separating them. The CDR3 sequence is 15 residues long. The CDR3 DNA reads TGTGCCAGCAGTTACCGGAGACAGACAAATCAGCCCCAGCATTTT. Its protein product is CASSYRRQTNQPQHF.

This sequence joins TRBV5-4 and TRBJ2-7; 13 bases map to TRBD2. CDR3 length: 18 amino acids. Germline CDR1 reads SGHNT; CDR2 reads YYREEE (reference sequence). The trim removed 2 bases at V and 0 bases at J, leaving 8 bases unmatched. The CDR3 reads CASSLPGLAGPNSYEQYF. Written as DNA, the CDR3 is TGTGCCAGCAGCTTACCGGGACTAGCGGGACCCAACTCCTACGAGCAGTACTTC.

The rearrangement links TRBV9 to TRBJ1-4; D is possibly TRBD1 (6 bases). V lost 4 bases to trimming and J lost 7 bases, with 17 bases between them. CDR1 is SGDLS and CDR2 is YYNGEE in the germline V gene. This CDR3 comprises 15 residues. CDR3 DNA sequence: TGTGCCAGCAGCCTCGGCGGGGGGCTGAGTGAAAAACTGTTTTTT. Translating it yields CASSLGGGLSEKLFF.

The rearrangement links TRBV4-1 to TRBJ1-6; possibly TRBD1 for D (5 bases). The V gene's germline CDR1 is MGHRA and CDR2 YSYEKL. Trimming took 1 base from V and 7 from J, leaving 17 bases between them. The CDR3 is 17 amino acids. In nucleotides, the CDR3 is TGCGCCAGCAGCCAAGTCCCCCGGCAGGGACCCAATTCACCCCTCCACTTT. Translating it yields CASSQVPRQGPNSPLHF.

This chain connects TRBV5-1 to TRBJ2-5; D is perhaps TRBD1 or TRBD2 (7 bases each). Germline CDR1 SGHRS, CDR2 YFSETQ. Trimming took 1 base from V and 4 from J, leaving 14 bases between them. The CDR3 totals 15 residues. The chain's CDR3 is CASSLSRGGSETQYF. The CDR3, as DNA: TGCGCCAGCAGCTTGTCCAGGGGGGGCTCAGAGACCCAGTACTTC.

The chain links TRBV10-3 to TRBJ2-7; TRBD2 matches 13 bases. This CDR3 has 17 amino acids. V dropped 9 bases and J dropped 1; count of bases not matched to a gene: 12. Germline CDR1 reads ENHRY; CDR2 reads SYGVKD. This chain's CDR3 is CAITPGLAGDQSYEQYF. The CDR3 coding sequence is TGTGCCATTACCCCAGGACTAGCGGGAGACCAATCCTACGAGCAGTACTTC.

The V and J genes are TRBV6-1 and TRBJ1-1, with D perhaps matching TRBD1 (6 bases). The CDR3 length is 13 residues. Germline V gene sequence: CDR1 MNHNS, CDR2 SASEGT. Trimming cost V 2 bases and J 5 bases, with 9 bases left between them. The DNA of the CDR3 is TGTGCCAGCAGTGAAACAGGGAAGACTGAAGCTTTCTTT. Encoded protein: CASSETGKTEAFF.

The chain couples TRBV7-3 to TRBJ2-1; TRBD2 matches 7 bases. Trimming removed 5 bases from V and 6 bases from J; junction bases left unmatched: 4. The CDR3 totals 13 residues. The germline V gene encodes CDR1 SGHTA and CDR2 FQGTGA. The DNA for the CDR3 is TGTGCCAGCAGCCCGTGGGGGGGCAATGAGCAGTTCTTC. Translating it yields CASSPWGGNEQFF.

In its sample, this clone was seen a few times. The chain is built from TRBV7-9 and TRBJ1-5; D gene ambiguous. V was trimmed by 4 bases and J by 0 bases, leaving 7 bases between them. The CDR3 has 14 residues. CDR1 and CDR2 from the germline V gene are SEHNR and FQNEAQ (reference sequence). The CDR3 bases are TGTGCCAGCAGCTCCTCAAATAGCAATCAGCCCCAGCATTTT. This gives the protein CASSSSNSNQPQHF.

The CDR3 region is CASRGGRGTDTQYF. In nucleotides, the CDR3 is TGTGCCAGCCGCGGGGGGCGAGGCACAGATACGCAGTATTTT. The chain uses TRBV6-5 and TRBJ2-3, with TRBD2 matching over 8 bases. Germline V gene lookup returns CDR1 MNHEY and CDR2 SVGAGI. This CDR3 has 14 amino acids. J was trimmed by 1 base and V by 8 bases; bases with no gene match: 5.

This clone showed up just once. The chain is built from TRBV11-2 and TRBJ2-1, with 7 bases fitting TRBD2. The trim removed 3 bases at V and 7 bases at J, leaving 12 bases unmatched. This CDR3 has 16 amino acids. Per germline, CDR1 SGHAT and CDR2 FQNNGV. The DNA of the CDR3 is TGTGCCAGCAGCTTGGGCCCTTTGCTGGGGGGGAATGAGCAGTTCTTC. This sequence encodes CASSLGPLLGGNEQFF.

The J gene is TRBJ2-3, the V gene TRBV5-1; no clear D gene. The CDR3 is 14 amino acids. Trimming shortened V by 0 bases and J by 7 bases, and 12 bases separated the two germline ends. From germline, CDR1 is SGHRS and CDR2 YFSETQ. The CDR3 here is CASSLGVAWNTQYF. CDR3 DNA sequence: TGCGCCAGCAGCTTGGGGGTAGCATGGAATACGCAGTATTTT.

This chain connects TRBV6-2 or TRBV6-3 to TRBJ1-5; 7 bases are shared with TRBD1. The CDR3 contains 18 residues. The V gene's germline CDR1 is MNHEY and CDR2 SVGEGT. V dropped 0 bases and J dropped 3; count of bases not matched to a gene: 11. CDR3 loop: CASSYSTGQPFFNQPQHF. DNA for the CDR3: TGTGCCAGCAGTTACTCGACGGGACAGCCTTTCTTCAATCAGCCCCAGCATTTT.

The chain recombines TRBV3-1 (or the pseudogene TRBV3-2) with TRBJ1-5; D may be TRBD1 (6 bases). Trimming cost V 0 bases and J 7 bases, with 22 bases left between them. This CDR3 is built from 18 residues. Germline V gene lookup returns CDR1 LGHDT and CDR2 YNNKEL (reference sequence). Here the CDR3 reads CASSQDVGGQVEGQPQHF. The CDR3 coding sequence is TGTGCCAGCAGCCAAGATGTTGGGGGGCAGGTCGAGGGCCAGCCCCAGCATTTT.

This rearrangement joins TRBV18 to TRBJ2-2; 8 nucleotides match TRBD2. The germline CDR1 and CDR2 sequences are KGHSH and LQKENI. Germline trimming cut 6 bases from V and 0 bases from J; bases unmatched to any gene: 6. The CDR3 is 16 amino acids. The CDR3 loop is CASSPFSGANTGELFF. The CDR3 DNA reads as TGTGCCAGCTCTCCTTTTAGCGGGGCGAACACCGGGGAGCTGTTTTTT.

Details on this clone: The junction shows a germline mismatch at one end, possibly a read error. The V gene is TRBV7-7, the J gene TRBJ1-1; a weak D match, TRBD1 (6 bases). The CDR3 consists of 13 residues. Germline CDR1 SSHAT, CDR2 FNYEAQ (reference sequence). DNA of the CDR3: TGTGCTAGCAGCCAAGGGGGGGGCACTGAAGCTTTCTTT. It specifies CASSQGGGTEAFF.

V usage is TRBV2 and J usage is TRBJ2-5; 8 bases line up with TRBD2. J was trimmed by 4 bases and V by 4 bases; bases with no gene match: 8. This CDR3 has 15 residues. Germline CDR1 and CDR2: SNHLY and FYNNEI. This CDR3 is CASSVGGLAGETQYF. CDR3 nucleotides: TGTGCCAGCAGTGTCGGGGGGCTAGCGGGAGAGACCCAGTACTTC.

The chain combines TRBV19 with TRBJ1-5, with a weak D call TRBD1 (6 bases). Trimming removed 5 bases at V and 6 bases at J, with 14 bases between. The CDR3 has 14 residues. Per the germline V gene, CDR1 is LNHDA and CDR2 is SQIVND (reference sequence). The CDR3 DNA follows: TGTGCCAGTAGTGCGGGGGGCTACCCTCAGCCCCAGCATTTT. Protein product: CASSAGGYPQPQHF.

The chain recombines TRBV5-1 with TRBJ1-2; TRBD1 aligns across 11 bases. V lost 4 bases to trimming and J lost 2 bases; unmatched junction nucleotides: 4. Germline lookup yields CDR1 SGHRS and CDR2 YFSETQ. There are 15 residues in the CDR3. Here the CDR3 DNA reads TGCGCCAGCAGCCCAGGGGACAGGGGGAACTATGGCTACACCTTC. Amino acid sequence: CASSPGDRGNYGYTF.

This chain joins TRBV12-3 or TRBV12-4 and TRBJ2-3; 8 bases fit TRBD1. The CDR3 is 12 amino acids. V lost 5 bases, J lost 5 bases, and 0 bases stayed unmatched. CDR3 residues: CASSTGGDTQYF. In DNA form, the CDR3 reads TGTGCCAGCAGTACAGGGGGAGATACGCAGTATTTT.

The gene calls are TRBV10-1 and TRBJ1-2; D not certain. The germline CDR1 and CDR2 sequences are WNHNN and SYGVQD (reference sequence). Between the trimmed V and J ends, which lost 5 bases and 8 bases, there was a span of 15 bases. This CDR3 is built from 13 residues. CDR3 sequence: CASSTGPFRGYTF. The CDR3 nucleotides read TGCGCCAGCAGTACCGGACCGTTTCGCGGCTACACCTTC.

This rearrangement joins TRBV4-1 to TRBJ1-1; the match to TRBD1 covers 7 bases. Germline CDR1 MGHRA, CDR2 YSYEKL. There are 16 residues in the CDR3. V shed 4 bases, J shed 3 bases, and the junction held 11 bases outside the gene matches. The CDR3 DNA sequence: TGCGCCAGCAGCCCCCTGACTTCACAGGGGTACACTGAAGCTTTCTTT. Its translation: CASSPLTSQGYTEAFF.

The chain recombines TRBV25-1 with TRBJ1-1; D not resolved. Per the germline V gene, CDR1 is MGHDK and CDR2 is SYGVNS. This CDR3 has 15 residues. Trimming took off 0 bases at V and 0 bases at J, with 8 bases between the two ends. CDR3: CASSEYAGLNTEAFF. As DNA, the CDR3 is TGTGCCAGCAGTGAATACGCGGGGTTGAACACTGAAGCTTTCTTT.

The sample holds one count of this clone. V gene TRBV7-9 combines with J gene TRBJ2-7; no clear D gene. The CDR3 has 14 residues. From germline, CDR1 is SEHNR and CDR2 FQNEAQ (reference sequence). Trimming pared 2 bases from V and 3 bases from J, leaving 11 bases between. This chain's CDR3 is CASSLFAESYEQYF. The CDR3 nucleotides read TGTGCCAGCAGCTTATTCGCAGAGAGCTACGAGCAGTACTTC.

This chain uses TRBV7-8 with TRBJ1-2, with a tentative D call TRBD1 (5 bases). Germline V lookup: CDR1 SGHVS, CDR2 FQNEAQ. This CDR3 region has 13 residues. Trimming shortened V by 5 bases and J by 7 bases, and 14 bases separated the two germline ends. The CDR3 here is CASSPMQGPGYTF. Written as DNA, the CDR3 is TGTGCCAGCAGCCCTATGCAGGGCCCTGGCTACACCTTC.

The chain is built from TRBV2 and TRBJ1-5; D is unresolved. This CDR3 has 13 amino acids. V shed 3 bases and J shed 2 bases, with 5 bases lying between them. The V gene's germline CDR1 is SNHLY and CDR2 FYNNEI. CDR3 loop: CASSDWGNQPQHF. The CDR3, as DNA: TGTGCCAGCAGTGATTGGGGCAATCAGCCCCAGCATTTT.